These T cell receptor beta chains were read from a single sample in a study of control samples from healthy donors and cancer patients. Method: immunoSEQ multiplex PCR; TCRdb's copy keeps in-frame clones and lacks some. The data show roughly 49,000 clones, with roughly nine tenths seen just once and just under 0.8% held by the top ten. Sequencing was done on a sample of PBMCs. All receptors come from a man aged 30 to 45 with colorectal cancer. The CDR3 runs from the conserved cysteine through the conserved F or W. D genes are given only for firm matches. Size tells how often a clone was seen (once, few, many) or the class of an expanded clone, and some rows leave it out.

NA	NA	TRBV6-2/TRBV6-3	TRBJ1-2	CASSLLLSDSNYGYTF	TGTGCCAGCAGTCTCCTCCTTTCCGACAGTAACTATGGCTACACCTTC
NA	NA	TRBV27	TRBJ1-2	CASSRAGAVMGGYTF	TGTGCCAGCAGCCGAGCAGGAGCTGTTATGGGCGGCTACACCTTC
NA	TRBD2	TRBV4-2	TRBJ2-1	CASRTLAGNEQFF	TGTGCCAGCAGGACGCTAGCGGGCAATGAGCAGTTCTTC
NA	NA	TRBV6-6	TRBJ1-1	CASILEGPFAEAFF	TGTGCCAGCATCTTGGAGGGCCCCTTTGCTGAAGCTTTCTTT
NA	NA	TRBV28	TRBJ1-1	CASTPQGRGRDEAFF	TGTGCCAGCACCCCTCAGGGCCGGGGTCGGGATGAAGCTTTCTTT
NA	TRBD1	TRBV5-4	TRBJ2-6	CASSPSYRGTGANVLTF	TGTGCCAGCAGCCCCTCCTACAGGGGGACGGGGGCCAACGTCCTGACTTTC
NA	TRBD1	TRBV29-1	TRBJ2-7	CSVGQGVDEQYF	TGCAGCGTGGGACAGGGGGTAGACGAGCAGTACTTC
once	TRBD1	TRBV7-2	TRBJ1-1	CASGPRQGGTEAFF	TGTGCCAGCGGACCACGACAGGGTGGTACTGAAGCTTTCTTT
NA	NA	TRBV24-1	TRBJ2-6	CATSSGQGGANVLTF	TGTGCCACCAGTTCGGGGCAGGGTGGGGCCAACGTCCTGACTTTC
NA	TRBD1	TRBV9	TRBJ1-1	CASSAQGGASTEAFF	TGTGCCAGCAGCGCCCAGGGGGGTGCTAGCACTGAAGCTTTCTTT
NA	NA	TRBV6-6	TRBJ2-7	CASTSIESSYEQYF	TGTGCCAGCACTTCCATTGAGAGCTCCTACGAGCAGTACTTC
NA	NA	TRBV15	TRBJ1-1	CATSRDVLQGSLLMNTEAFF	TGTGCCACCAGCAGAGATGTTTTACAGGGCTCTTTGCTGATGAACACTGAAGCTTTCTTT
NA	NA	TRBV3-1/TRBV3-2	TRBJ1-2	CASSQETNSGKTTAYGYTF	TGTGCCAGCAGCCAAGAAACAAATTCGGGGAAGACAACGGCCTATGGCTACACCTTC
NA	TRBD1	TRBV7-2	TRBJ1-5	CASSSGQGSVPQHF	TGTGCCAGCAGCTCCGGACAGGGAAGCGTGCCCCAGCATTTT
NA	TRBD1	TRBV5-1	TRBJ2-2	CASSSRDRGLNTGELFF	TGCGCCAGCAGCTCCCGGGACAGGGGGCTTAACACCGGGGAGCTGTTTTTT
NA	NA	TRBV14	TRBJ2-4	CASSQAAGLSSAKNIQYF	TGTGCCAGCAGCCAAGCTGCAGGGTTGTCCTCAGCCAAAAACATTCAGTACTTC
NA	NA	TRBV18	TRBJ1-1	CASSPEPGWNTEAFF	TGTGCCAGCTCACCTGAGCCAGGGTGGAACACTGAAGCTTTCTTT
NA	NA	TRBV7-9	TRBJ2-3	CASSLGGSTATQYF	TGTGCCAGCAGCTTAGGGGGCAGTACGGCTACGCAGTATTTT
NA	NA	TRBV24-1	TRBJ1-2	CATSDLRGDGYTF	TGTGCCACCAGTGATTTGCGCGGGGATGGCTACACCTTC
NA	TRBD1	TRBV7-2	TRBJ2-7	CASSPLGTDSYEQYF	TGTGCCAGCAGCCCCCTAGGGACAGATTCCTACGAGCAGTACTTC
NA	NA	TRBV7-2	TRBJ2-1	CASSRNSGDEQFF	TGTGCCAGCAGCCGTAACAGCGGAGATGAGCAGTTCTTC
NA	NA	TRBV6-6	TRBJ1-1	CASSYAGRTEAFF	TGTGCCAGCAGTTACGCCGGGCGCACTGAAGCTTTCTTT
NA	TRBD1	TRBV6-5	TRBJ1-1	CASSYATGRAEAFF	TGTGCCAGCAGTTACGCGACAGGGAGGGCTGAAGCTTTCTTT
NA	TRBD1	TRBV7-2	TRBJ1-3	CASSLRQGGSGNTIYF	TGTGCCAGCAGCTTGAGACAGGGCGGCTCTGGAAACACCATATATTTT
NA	TRBD2	TRBV15	TRBJ2-5	CATSRDRDYLGETQYF	TGTGCCACCAGCAGAGATCGGGACTACCTGGGAGAGACCCAGTACTTC
NA	NA	TRBV27	TRBJ1-1	CASSFVGTNEAFF	TGTGCCAGCAGTTTTGTGGGAACCAATGAAGCTTTCTTT
NA	NA	TRBV30	TRBJ1-1	CAWTYGGHRNTEAFF	TGTGCCTGGACCTACGGGGGACATAGGAACACTGAAGCTTTCTTT
NA	NA	TRBV6-5	TRBJ2-3	CASSYSGLRTDTQYF	TGTGCCAGCAGTTACTCTGGACTTCGCACAGATACGCAGTATTTT